A selection of T cell receptor beta chains follows, all from one sample in a study of T cells after yellow fever vaccination. Using its own MiXCR run on the 5' RACE reads, TCRdb lists one record per CDR3 protein. The sample has around 590,000 distinct CDR3 sequences, more than 9% seen once; the top ten hold 15%. The starting material was PBMCs, obtained on the day of the yellow fever booster vaccination. Receptors were obtained from a man aged 25 to 45 who received the YFV17D yellow fever vaccine. Each CDR3 is given without its conserved first and last residue. The order of the fields is V gene, CDR3 protein.

>TRBV12-3/TRBV12-4
ASSLSGAEAF
>TRBV7-2
ASSPPPMETQY
>TRBV12-3/TRBV12-4
ASRLAGGFTGELF
>TRBV5-6
ASSLDGEQF
>TRBV29-1
SVRGTVAGINEQF
>TRBV6-1
ASRPEDRGRVGANVLT
>TRBV4-3
ASSRGQGLVNEQF
>TRBV25-1
ASSTGANTGELF
>TRBV29-1
SVGQGRNQPQH
>TRBV2
ASKQTDEMREKLF
>TRBV5-1
ASRWDSPGDEQF
>TRBV12-3/TRBV12-4
ASSSIAGLDTQY
>TRBV7-2
ASRRADGQF